Here is one T cell receptor beta chain with its context. Its matching antigen is unknown. These data come from a study of cytomegalovirus exposure and HLA in healthy donors. Whole-study context: As released early, the data held some 85 million unique TCRs from HLA-typed donors. Study results and limitations: TRBV6-2, TRBV6-3 and some other V segments were unresolvable in 87-base-pair reads. Presence/absence comparisons presumed near-even sequencing depth among donors. When the data were analyzed later, several of the most significant clusters appeared to be linked to common viral pathogens.

The CDR3 length is 14 residues. Trimming cost V 5 bases and J 5 bases; bases outside gene matches: 6. The germline gives CDR1 SGHTA, CDR2 FQGTGA. Vbeta (60) and Jbeta (13) primers were used in the PCR. Repertoires were generated with immunoSEQ multiplex PCR, while TCRdb's copy carries only in-frame clones and drops some. The sample lists some 150,000 clones; more than 80% were seen once. The chain uses TRBV7-3 and TRBJ2-5; 9 bases align to TRBD2. The sequence was obtained from a woman aged 25-40 years in good health and CMV-seropositive. Sequencing used PBMCs. The CDR3 DNA sequence: TGTGCCAGCAGCCAGGCGGGAGGGTCGGAGACCCAGTACTTC. As protein: CASSQAGGSETQYF.